Each of the 13 T cell receptor beta chains below was sequenced from the same sample in a study of regulatory T cells in long-lasting Graves disease. iRepertoire HTBI primers and Arm-PCR of CDR3 regions built TCR beta libraries. TCRdb recomputed calls from the multiplex PCR reads with MiXCR, one row per CDR3 protein. Here the sample spans about 500,000 distinct CDR3 sequences, more than 10% being singletons. Time point specified: newly diagnosed GD, antithyroid drugs for less than 3 months. TCR sequences were obtained from RNA taken from PBMCs. These data were likewise used in another study, on T cells in Graves' hyperthyroidism and ophthalmopathy.

The sample consisted of peripheral blood mononuclear cells (PBMCs), taken at new diagnosis, from a patient treated with antithyroid drugs. All receptors come from a woman in her twenties or thirties with Graves disease.

This clonotype was recorded many times. The gene calls are TRBV18 and TRBJ1-1; 7 bases match TRBD1. The germline V gene has CDR1 KGHSH and CDR2 LQKENI. The CDR3 covers 14 residues. After removal of 3 bases from V and 3 bases from J, the junction contained 4 bases not matched to a gene. CDR3: CASSPRQGDTEAFF. DNA for the CDR3: TGTGCCAGCTCACCTCGACAGGGCGACACTGAAGCTTTCTTT.

This clonotype was observed a few times. The chain carries TRBV5-1 and TRBJ2-1; D is perhaps TRBD1 or TRBD2 (5 bases each). The germline V gene has CDR1 SGHRS and CDR2 YFSETQ. CDR3 length: 13 amino acids. V was trimmed by 7 bases and J by 4 bases, leaving 12 bases between them. In DNA, the CDR3 is TGCGCCAGCGCTGAGTGGGGGTACAATGAGCAGTTCTTC. Translated, it gives CASAEWGYNEQFF.

This clonotype has ten or more counts. The CDR3 nucleotides are TGTGCCACCTCGGACAGGGTGAACACCGGGGAGCTGTTTTTT. Encoded protein: CATSDRVNTGELFF. This chain joins TRBV2 and TRBJ2-2; 8 nucleotides agree with TRBD1. The germline V gene has CDR1 SNHLY and CDR2 FYNNEI. The trim removed 10 bases at V and 1 base at J, leaving 5 bases unmatched. The CDR3 is made up of 14 amino acids.

A remark on this clonotype: At one end, the junction sequence differs from germline, possibly due to a read error. The chain is built from TRBV12-3 or TRBV12-4 and TRBJ2-6; TRBD1 is a possible D gene (5 bases). The CDR3 has 16 residues. CDR3 in amino acids: CASSRLPVTGANVQTF. Here the CDR3 DNA reads TGTGCCAGCAGTCGCCTTCCGGTCACTGGGGCCAACGTCCAGACTTTC.

Turning to this clonotype: Being one base from a much bigger clone, this may be a read error. V and J are TRBV12-3 or TRBV12-4 and TRBJ2-1; 12 bases are shared with TRBD2. The DNA end favors TRBJ2-3, so the J call may be wrong. This CDR3 has 17 amino acids. CDR3 in DNA: TGTGCCAGCAGTTCTCAACTAGCGGGAGGCACCCCAGATACGCAGTATTTT. Translation gives CASSSQLAGGTPDTQYF.

At least ten counts were recorded for this clonotype. The chain carries TRBV20-1 and TRBJ2-7; TRBD1 aligns across 8 bases. Germline lookup yields CDR1 DFQATT and CDR2 SNEGSKA (reference sequence). The CDR3 is 12 amino acids. Unmatched junction bases numbered 5, after V lost 5 bases and J lost 5 bases. CDR3 region: CSAADREHEQYF. For the CDR3, the DNA is TGCAGTGCTGCGGACAGGGAACACGAGCAGTACTTC.

The chain joins TRBV15 to TRBJ2-1; 11 bases match TRBD2. The ends lost 5 bases at V and 5 bases at J; junction bases unmatched: 5. The CDR3 is 15 amino acids. From germline, CDR1 is LNHNV and CDR2 YYDKDF (reference sequence). For the CDR3, the DNA is TGTGCCACCAGCTCTACTAGCGGGAGTAACAATGAGCAGTTCTTC. It translates to CATSSTSGSNNEQFF.

J is TRBJ2-3 and V is TRBV14; D remains unclear. Germline V gene data show CDR1 as SGHDN and CDR2 as FVKESK. This CDR3 contains 11 residues. Deletions cut 8 bases from V and 11 bases from J, with 14 bases between. In DNA form, the CDR3 reads TGTGCCAGCGCCTCCGGGCCGTTGCAGTATTTT. This gives the protein CASASGPLQYF.

This clonotype was detected ten times or more. J is TRBJ2-7 and V is TRBV11-2, with D unresolved. Trimming removed 2 bases at V and 2 bases at J, with 10 bases between. CDR1 and CDR2 from the germline V gene are SGHAT and FQNNGV. The CDR3 sequence is 14 residues long. The CDR3 loop reads CASSLSVGPYEQYF. CDR3 sequence (DNA): TGTGCCAGCAGCTTATCAGTGGGCCCCTACGAGCAGTACTTC.

The chain links TRBV7-9 to TRBJ2-1, with D unclear. The V gene lost 5 bases and the J gene lost 6 bases, with 14 bases spanning the gap. Germline CDR1 SEHNR, CDR2 FQNEAQ (reference sequence). The CDR3 loop spans 14 amino acids. The CDR3 loop is CASSPPSGSNEQFF. CDR3 in DNA: TGTGCCAGCAGCCCCCCCTCCGGCTCCAATGAGCAGTTCTTC.

As concerns this clonotype: Just one base apart from a much larger clone, this may be a read error. The chain joins TRBV11-2 to TRBJ2-3; 8 positions agree with TRBD2. The CDR3 consists of 16 residues. Germline CDR1 is SGHAT and CDR2 is FQNNGV. J gave up 4 bases and V 7 bases, and 13 bases lay outside the gene matches. The CDR3 here is CASNPHGGGHPDTQYF. The DNA of the CDR3 is TGTGCCAGCAACCCTCACGGGGGGGGACACCCAGATACGCAGTATTTT.

This clonotype was seen more than once but under ten times. The chain is built from TRBV25-1 and TRBJ1-2; 8 nucleotides agree with TRBD1. Trimming removed 3 bases from V and 2 bases from J; junction bases left unmatched: 2. Germline-derived CDR1 and CDR2 are MGHDK and SYGVNS. The CDR3 loop spans 14 amino acids. The CDR3 sequence: CASSDRGRNYGYTF. The CDR3 nucleotides read TGTGCCAGCAGTGACAGGGGGCGGAACTATGGCTACACCTTC.

The table lists this clonotype with a few counts. The chain carries TRBV29-1 and TRBJ2-7; TRBD1 aligns across 9 bases. V was pared by 1 base and J by 5 bases, with 0 bases of the junction left unmatched. Germline CDR1 and CDR2: SQVTM and ANQGSEA. CDR3 length: 12 residues. The CDR3 here is CSVEGDRDEQYF. DNA of the CDR3: TGCAGCGTTGAAGGGGACAGGGACGAGCAGTACTTC.